These 10 T cell receptor beta chains originate from one sample sequenced in a study of Ad26.COV2.S vaccination and SARS-CoV-2 variants listed by TCRdb under 2021. The sample's treatment or condition label, in plain terms: approximately 18 received Ad26.COV2.S at low or high dose, single or two shots; several received placebo; per-sample allocation not given. Repertoires of vaccine and placebo recipients were sequenced from samples taken on day 63 after the first injection. The library was obtained by the immunoSEQ multiplex PCR assay. The table comes from immuneACCESS by way of TCRdb, which keeps in-frame sequences with V and J called. Part of the clones is missing from these tables; in studies checked, under half for an unresolved V gene and the rest for unknown reasons. This sample holds hundreds of thousands of clones; more than 80% were observed only once. The top ten clonotypes cover about 1.5% of the sample.

The source material was peripheral blood, sampled in a trial of Ad26.COV2.S vaccine versus placebo. The source of these receptors is a person between 18 and 60 years old who received the Ad26.COV2.S COVID-19 vaccine or a placebo.

The chain couples TRBV5-5 to TRBJ2-5; TRBD2 might be the D (5 bases). The germline gives CDR1 SGHKS, CDR2 YYEKEE (reference sequence). The V end lost 5 bases, the J end lost 3 bases, and 14 bases lay between the germline ends. The CDR3 runs to 14 residues. CDR3: CASSYAGEKETQYF. CDR3 DNA sequence: TGTGCCAGCAGTTACGCCGGGGAGAAAGAGACCCAGTACTTC.

The V gene is TRBV4-3, the J gene TRBJ2-1; 9 nucleotides agree with TRBD1. The trim removed 3 bases at V and 4 bases at J, leaving 1 base unmatched. The CDR3 runs to 14 residues. The germline CDR1 and CDR2 sequences are LGHNA and YSLEER. The CDR3 sequence is CASSQGQGYNEQFF. DNA of the CDR3: TGCGCCAGCAGCCAGGGACAGGGTTACAATGAGCAGTTCTTC.

The V call is TRBV6-5, the J call TRBJ2-7, with TRBD1 matching over 7 bases. CDR1 is MNHEY, CDR2 SVGAGI, per germline. V lost 5 bases, J lost 1 base, and 2 bases stayed unmatched. This CDR3 is 13 amino acids long. The CDR3 reads CASSKQGSYEQYF. The CDR3 DNA is TGTGCCAGCAGTAAACAGGGGTCCTACGAGCAGTACTTC.

V is TRBV5-4 and J is TRBJ1-2, with D possibly TRBD1 on 6 matching bases. V dropped 3 bases and J dropped 2 bases, with 14 bases sitting between them. Germline CDR1 and CDR2: SGHNT and YYREEE (reference sequence). The CDR3 consists of 15 residues. The CDR3 bases are TGTGCCAGCAGCTCATCAGGGACAATGAACTATGGCTACACCTTC. Amino acid sequence: CASSSSGTMNYGYTF.

The chain is built from TRBV4-2 and TRBJ2-3; the D gene is possibly TRBD2 (5 bases). This CDR3 spans 18 amino acids. Germline-derived CDR1 and CDR2 are LGHNA and YNFKEQ. V was trimmed by 1 base and J by 2 bases, leaving 19 bases between them. The CDR3 is CASSQGPEAAGATDTQYF. The DNA of the CDR3 is TGTGCCAGCAGCCAAGGCCCAGAAGCGGCGGGCGCCACAGATACGCAGTATTTT.

V is TRBV7-2 and J is TRBJ2-7, with D perhaps matching TRBD2 (6 bases). The CDR3 has 13 amino acids. The germline CDR1 and CDR2 sequences are SGHTA and FQGNSA. Trimming removed 1 base at V and 5 bases at J, with 9 bases between. CDR3 region: CASSLGRGNEQYF. DNA of the CDR3: TGTGCCAGCAGCTTAGGTCGGGGGAACGAGCAGTACTTC.

This clone came up once. The chain joins TRBV5-1 to TRBJ2-1; possibly TRBD2 for D (5 bases). V was cut by 2 bases and J by 2 bases, with 11 bases left in between. CDR1 and CDR2 from the germline V gene are SGHRS and YFSETQ. There are 15 residues in the CDR3. The CDR3 DNA reads TGCGCCAGCAGCTTAGAGGGTGGGACCTACAATGAGCAGTTCTTC. It yields the protein CASSLEGGTYNEQFF.

The chain carries TRBV4-3 and TRBJ1-6, with unresolved D. CDR1 is LGHNA, CDR2 YSLEER, per germline. The CDR3 is 15 amino acids. V was shortened by 8 bases and J by 8 bases, with 19 bases between the two germline ends. CDR3 region: CASAPDRAWDSPLHF. The CDR3 DNA sequence: TGCGCCAGCGCTCCAGACCGGGCCTGGGATTCACCCCTCCACTTT.

The CDR3 region is CAISRPGPSYEQYF. In DNA form, the CDR3 reads TGTGCCATCAGTAGACCGGGACCTTCCTACGAGCAGTACTTC. This chain connects TRBV10-3 to TRBJ2-7, with D perhaps being TRBD1 or TRBD2 (5 bases each). V was clipped by 5 bases and J by 1 base, with 12 bases between them. Germline CDR1 ENHRY, CDR2 SYGVKD. This CDR3 spans 14 amino acids.

The chain couples TRBV5-1 to TRBJ1-1; possible D gene TRBD1, 5 bases. V was clipped by 0 bases and J by 3 bases, with 9 bases between them. The V gene's germline CDR1 is SGHRS and CDR2 YFSETQ. This CDR3 contains 14 residues. The CDR3 DNA is TGCGCCAGCAGCTTGGCCGGGGGGGACACTGAAGCTTTCTTT. Residues: CASSLAGGDTEAFF.